This TCR beta chain was identified in a study of shared clonotypes between healthy human individuals. General study results and limits: Generally, estimated richness proved larger in naive subsets than it did in memory subsets. Generation probabilities of non-shared clonotypes were lower (relative to those shared by all four donors).

Method: immunoSEQ multiplex PCR; TCRdb's copy keeps in-frame clones and lacks some. The data show 1.6 million or so clones, roughly 98.5% seen once. Trimming cost V 5 bases and J 6 bases; bases outside gene matches: 16. CDR1 is SGHVS, CDR2 FNYEAQ, per germline. The CDR3 spans 17 residues. As concerns this clone: Its antigen is not known.

The sequence derives from a man younger than 40 in good health. The chain couples TRBV7-6 to TRBJ2-3, with 8 bases identical to TRBD2. The source material was naive CD4+ T cells sorted from blood. Subset of the sample: CD45RA+ positively selected. The CDR3 loop reads CASSPPGGTSGRDTQYF. CDR3 nucleotides: TGTGCCAGCAGCCCCCCGGGAGGGACTTCCGGGAGGGATACGCAGTATTTT.